The next 32 T cell receptor beta chains were all read from a single sample in a study of CD8+ T cells in alopecia areata. In each case, RNA was isolated and then reverse transcribed into cDNA as the sequencing template. Repertoires were generated with immunoSEQ multiplex PCR, while TCRdb's copy carries only in-frame clones and drops some. The sample includes some 170,000 clones, 59% of them seen just once. Sequenced here: CD4+ T cells sorted from blood, sampled at week 0. The receptors shown here come from a human donor with alopecia areata.

The rearrangement joins TRBV7-8 to TRBJ2-1, with 11 bases matching TRBD2. CDR1 and CDR2 from the germline V gene are SGHVS and FQNEAQ. With 3 bases clipped from V and 3 bases from J, the junction kept 4 bases outside the gene matches. The CDR3 is made up of 16 amino acids. The CDR3 here is CASSFSSGGLYNEQFF. The CDR3 DNA reads TGTGCCAGCAGCTTTTCTAGCGGGGGGCTCTACAATGAGCAGTTCTTC. Full variable domain (missing parts from reference TRBV7-8 and TRBJ2-1): GAGVSQSPRYKVAKRGQDVALRCDPISGHVSLFWYQQALGQGPEFLTYFQNEAQLDKSGLPSDRFFAERPEGSVSTLKIQRTQQEDSAVYLCASSFSSGGLYNEQFFGPGTRLTVL.

V and J are TRBV6-5 and TRBJ2-7; D possibly corresponds to TRBD1 (5 bases). V was shortened by 8 bases and J by 3 bases, with 14 bases between the two germline ends. Germline loops: CDR1 MNHEY, CDR2 SVGAGI. CDR3 length equals 13 residues. The chain's CDR3 is CASSRVPRYEQYF. In nucleotides, the CDR3 is TGTGCCAGCTCCAGGGTACCACGCTACGAGCAGTACTTC.

The V gene is TRBV23-1, the J gene TRBJ2-6, with D perhaps TRBD1 (6 bases). TRBV23-1 is an ORF, and what it does is uncertain. V gave up 6 bases and J gave up 5 bases, with 14 bases separating them. The CDR3 extends over 15 amino acids. The CDR3 nucleotides read TGCGCCAGCAGATACAGGGATCTGAGGGCCAACGTCCTGACTTTC. This sequence encodes CASRYRDLRANVLTF.

The genes are TRBV2 and TRBJ1-5; maybe TRBD1 (6 bases). V was clipped by 4 bases and J by 1 base, with 11 bases between them. This CDR3 has 15 residues. In germline, CDR1 is SNHLY, CDR2 FYNNEI. Here the CDR3 DNA reads TGTGCCAGCAGTGTGAGGGGGGGAAGCAATCAGCCCCAGCATTTT. Its protein is CASSVRGGSNQPQHF. Complete variable domain (other parts from reference TRBV2 and TRBJ1-5): EPEVTQTPSHQVTQMGQEVILRCVPISNHLYFYWYRQILGQKVEFLVSFYNNEISEKSEIFDDQFSVERPDGSNFTLKIRSTKLEDSAMYFCASSVRGGSNQPQHFGDGTRLSIL.

This clone showed up just once. The chain joins TRBV6-1 to TRBJ2-7; D is undetermined. The CDR3 consists of 13 residues. Trimming cost V 6 bases and J 3 bases, with 12 bases left between them. Per germline, CDR1 MNHNS and CDR2 SASEGT. CDR3 DNA: TGTGCCAGCAGCGGACGACAAGTCTACGAGCAGTACTTC. Translating gives CASSGRQVYEQYF.

The chain carries TRBV6-1 and TRBJ2-1, with TRBD2 matching 12 bases. V dropped 5 bases and J dropped 9; count of bases not matched to a gene: 5. Germline assignment: CDR1 MNHNS and CDR2 SASEGT. This CDR3 comprises 14 residues. This CDR3 is CASSTTSGGSEQFF. The CDR3 DNA sequence: TGTGCCAGCAGTACGACTAGCGGGGGAAGTGAGCAGTTCTTC.

V and J are TRBV15 and TRBJ1-6; D might be TRBD1 (6 bases). Trimming shortened V by 1 base and J by 0 bases, and 10 bases separated the two germline ends. Germline loops: CDR1 LNHNV, CDR2 YYDKDF (reference sequence). The CDR3 extends over 17 amino acids. CDR3 sequence reads: CATSRGGQASYNSPLHF. CDR3 DNA: TGTGCCACCAGCAGAGGGGGGCAGGCCTCCTATAATTCACCCCTCCACTTT.

This clone has a handful of counts. This chain links TRBV30 with TRBJ1-1; TRBD1 agrees at 7 bases. The V gene end was trimmed by 5 bases and the J gene end by 1 base; junction bases not matched to a gene: 7. Germline lookup yields CDR1 GTSNPN and CDR2 SVGIG (reference sequence). This CDR3 comprises 14 residues. CDR3 protein: CAWHQNRGNTEAFF. The CDR3 bases are TGTGCCTGGCACCAAAACAGGGGGAACACTGAAGCTTTCTTT.

CDR3 sequence (DNA): TGTGCCAGCAGTGAATGGCCAGAGTATAACTACGAGCAGTACTTC. The encoded protein is CASSEWPEYNYEQYF. The gene calls are TRBV6-1 and TRBJ2-7; D is unresolved. CDR1 and CDR2 (germline): MNHNS, SASEGT. This CDR3 has 15 residues. V was trimmed by 2 bases and J by 3 bases, leaving 14 bases between them.

This chain joins TRBV4-1 and TRBJ1-1; D not resolved. Germline CDR1 and CDR2: MGHRA and YSYEKL. Trimming removed 1 base from V and 1 base from J, with 10 bases in between. The CDR3 is 15 amino acids. CDR3 in DNA: TGCGCCAGCAGCCAAGTGCCCGGGGAGAACACTGAAGCTTTCTTT. The encoded protein is CASSQVPGENTEAFF.

V is TRBV29-1 and J is TRBJ1-2, with D perhaps TRBD1 (6 bases). Per the germline V gene, CDR1 is SQVTM and CDR2 is ANQGSEA. The CDR3 is 14 amino acids. Trimming shortened V by 4 bases and J by 0 bases, and 12 bases separated the two germline ends. As DNA, the CDR3 is TGCAGCGTTGCCCTACGGACAGCTAACTATGGCTACACCTTC. It encodes CSVALRTANYGYTF.

This clone showed up just a few times. J is TRBJ1-1 and V is TRBV29-1; D is uncertain. There are 11 residues in the CDR3. Trimming shortened V by 4 bases and J by 1 base, and 4 bases separated the two germline ends. Per the germline V gene, CDR1 is SQVTM and CDR2 is ANQGSEA. The CDR3 loop reads CSVARNTEAFF. In nucleotides, the CDR3 is TGCAGCGTTGCCAGGAACACTGAAGCTTTCTTT.

This clone was recorded a few times. The genes are TRBV10-3 and TRBJ2-2; tentative D call: TRBD2 (5 bases). The CDR3 is 13 residues long. Between the trimmed V and J ends, which lost 7 bases and 4 bases, there was a span of 10 bases. CDR1 ENHRY and CDR2 SYGVKD come from the germline V gene. Here the CDR3 reads CAIKTGTTGELFF. The CDR3 coding sequence is TGTGCCATCAAAACGGGAACCACCGGGGAGCTGTTTTTT.

V gene TRBV14 combines with J gene TRBJ1-2; a possible D gene is TRBD1 (5 bases). V lost 0 bases and J lost 0, with 14 bases in between. Germline V gene data show CDR1 as SGHDN and CDR2 as FVKESK. The CDR3 consists of 17 residues. The CDR3 coding sequence is TGTGCCAGCAGCCAAGATCCGGGGGGACTCACTAACTATGGCTACACCTTC. It encodes CASSQDPGGLTNYGYTF.

The chain carries TRBV4-2 and TRBJ1-2, with D unresolved. The CDR3 sequence is 14 residues long. V was clipped by 0 bases and J by 8 bases, with 13 bases between them. Germline assignment: CDR1 LGHNA and CDR2 YNFKEQ. This CDR3 reads CASSQDPGWEGYTF. The CDR3, as DNA: TGTGCCAGCAGCCAAGATCCTGGGTGGGAAGGCTACACCTTC.

The V call is TRBV9, the J call TRBJ1-3; 7 nucleotides match TRBD1. Germline CDR1 reads SGDLS; CDR2 reads YYNGEE. The CDR3 sequence is 16 residues long. Unmatched junction bases numbered 8, after V lost 2 bases and J lost 3 bases. In DNA, the CDR3 is TGTGCCAGCAGCGTCGACAGGGAGGGTCTTGGAAACACCATATATTTT. Residues: CASSVDREGLGNTIYF. Using reference TRBV9 and TRBJ1-3 for the parts outside the CDR3, the full variable domain is DSGVTQTPKHLITATGQRVTLRCSPRSGDLSVYWYQQSLDQGLQFLIQYYNGEERAKGNILERFSAQQFPDLHSELNLSSLELGDSALYFCASSVDREGLGNTIYFGEGSWLTVV.

V usage is TRBV14 and J usage is TRBJ2-7; 8 bases are shared with TRBD2. Unmatched junction bases numbered 9, after V lost 3 bases and J lost 2 bases. CDR1 SGHDN and CDR2 FVKESK come from the germline V gene. The length of the CDR3 is 16 residues. CDR3 bases: TGTGCCAGCAGCCAGGGACGGCGGGGGGACGCCTACGAGCAGTACTTC. This sequence encodes CASSQGRRGDAYEQYF.

This clone was seen more than once but under ten times. Other nucleotide sequences in the sample specify the same CDR3. The rearrangement links TRBV29-1 to TRBJ2-5, with TRBD1 identical over 8 bases. Germline CDR1 is SQVTM and CDR2 is ANQGSEA. V was pared by 6 bases and J by 2 bases, with 2 bases of the junction left unmatched. The CDR3 loop spans 12 amino acids. CDR3 loop: CSVGTGQETQYF. The CDR3 coding sequence is TGCAGCGTCGGGACAGGACAAGAGACCCAGTACTTC.

The V call is TRBV6-5, the J call TRBJ2-3; D ambiguous. Germline-derived CDR1 and CDR2 are MNHEY and SVGAGI. V lost 0 bases to trimming and J lost 6 bases, with 10 bases between them. CDR3 length: 14 residues. CDR3 DNA sequence: TGTGCCAGCAGTTACTCCAGGCCGGAGGATACGCAGTATTTT. It translates to CASSYSRPEDTQYF.

V is TRBV30 and J is TRBJ1-2; 7 positions agree with TRBD1. Germline lookup yields CDR1 GTSNPN and CDR2 SVGIG (reference sequence). This CDR3 comprises 16 residues. Unmatched junction bases numbered 9, after V lost 0 bases and J lost 2 bases. CDR3 in DNA: TGTGCCTGGAGTGTACCACCCAACAGGGGAAACTATGGCTACACCTTC. Its translation: CAWSVPPNRGNYGYTF.

This chain links TRBV2 with TRBJ1-5; no clear D gene. There are 14 residues in the CDR3. V was pared by 5 bases and J by 0 bases, with 8 bases between. CDR1 is SNHLY, CDR2 FYNNEI, per germline. CDR3 in DNA: TGTGCCAGCAGTCACGGGGATAGCAATCAGCCCCAGCATTTT. It encodes CASSHGDSNQPQHF.

A few counts support this clone. The CDR3 reads CASSQTRTSTDTQYF. CDR3 DNA: TGTGCCAGTAGCCAGACTAGGACTAGCACAGATACGCAGTATTTT. The genes are TRBV19 and TRBJ2-3, with a weak D call TRBD2 (6 bases). Germline CDR1 and CDR2: LNHDA and SQIVND (reference sequence). The CDR3 sequence is 15 residues long. V was clipped by 6 bases and J by 0 bases, with 13 bases between them.

This chain links TRBV9 with TRBJ2-3; unclear D gene. CDR1 is SGDLS and CDR2 is YYNGEE in the germline V gene. The CDR3 loop spans 16 amino acids. V lost 0 bases to trimming and J lost 1 base, with 12 bases between them. Here the CDR3 reads CASSVGAGARTDTQYF. The CDR3 DNA follows: TGTGCCAGCAGCGTAGGGGCCGGCGCGCGCACAGATACGCAGTATTTT.

This clone has more than one count but fewer than ten. The J gene is TRBJ2-7, the V gene TRBV5-1; maybe TRBD2 (5 bases). Trimming shortened V by 0 bases and J by 6 bases, and 16 bases separated the two germline ends. From germline, CDR1 is SGHRS and CDR2 YFSETQ. The length of the CDR3 is 15 residues. CDR3 nucleotides: TGCGCCAGCAGCTTGGATACGGGGAATCTGCGCGAGCAGTACTTC. This translates into CASSLDTGNLREQYF.

For this clone: The same CDR3 arises from other DNA sequences in this sample as well. The chain links TRBV5-1 to TRBJ2-2; D unclear. Trimming left V 0 bases short and J 6 bases short, with 3 bases between. The V gene's germline CDR1 is SGHRS and CDR2 YFSETQ. CDR3 length equals 12 residues. In nucleotides, the CDR3 is TGCGCCAGCAGCTTGGGCTCCGGGGAGCTGTTTTTT. Its protein is CASSLGSGELFF.

The chain uses TRBV2 and TRBJ2-3; D is perhaps TRBD1 (5 bases). V was trimmed by 8 bases and J by 1 base, leaving 19 bases between them. The CDR3 has 16 residues. The germline V gene encodes CDR1 SNHLY and CDR2 FYNNEI. CDR3 loop: CASVELRGLGTDTQYF. The CDR3 DNA reads as TGTGCCAGCGTGGAGCTAAGGGGATTGGGCACAGATACGCAGTATTTT.

The genes are TRBV4-1 and TRBJ1-4; no definite D call. The CDR3 runs 15 residues. In germline, CDR1 is MGHRA, CDR2 YSYEKL. Trimming shortened V by 1 base and J by 2 bases, and 8 bases separated the two germline ends. For the CDR3, the DNA is TGCGCCAGCAGCCAAGTACAGCAGACTAATGAAAAACTGTTTTTT. This encodes CASSQVQQTNEKLFF.

There are a few counts of this clone. V usage is TRBV28 and J usage is TRBJ2-7; possible D gene TRBD2, 6 bases. The V gene's germline CDR1 is MDHEN and CDR2 SYDVKM. The length of the CDR3 is 15 residues. The V end lost 6 bases, the J end lost 3 bases, and 18 bases lay between the germline ends. The CDR3 DNA is TGTGCCAGCAGCCCCCAGGGAGGCAACAACTACGAGCAGTACTTC. This translates into CASSPQGGNNYEQYF. Full variable domain (outside the CDR3, taken from reference TRBV28 and TRBJ2-7): DVKVTQSSRYLVKRTGEKVFLECVQDMDHENMFWYRQDPGLGLRLIYFSYDVKMKEKGDIPEGYSVSREKKERFSLILESASTNQTSMYLCASSPQGGNNYEQYFGPGTRLTVT.

The chain has TRBV28 and TRBJ1-5, with TRBD1 as a possible D gene (6 bases). Trimming left V 1 base short and J 6 bases short, with 7 bases between. This CDR3 spans 13 amino acids. Germline values: CDR1 MDHEN, CDR2 SYDVKM. CDR3 region: CASSLLGGQPQHF. The CDR3, as DNA: TGTGCCAGCAGTTTATTAGGGGGTCAGCCCCAGCATTTT.

The gene calls are TRBV4-2 and TRBJ2-6; 10 bases line up with TRBD1. This CDR3 is built from 15 residues. Germline V gene sequence: CDR1 LGHNA, CDR2 YNFKEQ. V shed 8 bases and J 0 bases; nucleotides not matched to a gene: 1. Here the CDR3 DNA reads TGTGCCAGCGGGGACAGGGGCTCTGGGGCCAACGTCCTGACTTTC. As protein: CASGDRGSGANVLTF.

This sequence joins TRBV28 and TRBJ2-1; D unclear. Germline V gene sequence: CDR1 MDHEN, CDR2 SYDVKM. The CDR3 has 14 amino acids. Trimming took off 3 bases at V and 10 bases at J, with 16 bases between the two ends. This CDR3 reads CASSLSLRSSEQFF. DNA for the CDR3: TGTGCCAGCAGTTTGAGCCTTAGATCAAGCGAGCAGTTCTTC.

The J gene is TRBJ2-5, the V gene TRBV29-1; 8 nucleotides align to TRBD2. J gave up 4 bases and V 6 bases, and 13 bases lay outside the gene matches. CDR1 and CDR2 (germline): SQVTM, ANQGSEA. The CDR3 sequence is 15 residues long. The CDR3 is CSVSNSRGGGETQYF. CDR3 in DNA: TGCAGCGTCTCGAATAGTCGGGGGGGCGGAGAGACCCAGTACTTC.